The 17 T cell receptor beta chains below come from one sample, sequenced in a study of regulatory T cells in long-lasting Graves disease. To make TCR beta libraries, researchers used iRepertoire HTBI primers and Arm-PCR of CDR3 regions. TCRdb analysed the multiplex PCR reads with MiXCR anew, one entry per CDR3 protein. In the table there are about 400,000 distinct CDR3 sequences, roughly 20% of which are singletons. As for time point: persistent/refractory GD, antithyroid drugs over 5 years with positive TRAb. RNA isolated from PBMCs was used to make the TCR library. Specimen: peripheral blood mononuclear cells (PBMCs), collected when the disease was refractory, from a patient treated with antithyroid drugs. These receptors were obtained from a female donor with Graves disease.

A few counts support this clonotype. The CDR3 DNA reads TGTGCCAGCAGCCAAGGGGGGACAGGGGGCATGAACACCGGGGAGCTGTTTTTT. Encoded protein: CASSQGGTGGMNTGELFF. The chain joins TRBV3-1 to TRBJ2-2; 12 bases map to TRBD1. Germline lookup yields CDR1 LGHDT and CDR2 YNNKEL (reference sequence). Germline trimming cut 1 base from V and 1 base from J; bases unmatched to any gene: 4. This CDR3 is built from 18 residues.

To note about this clonotype: A much larger clone sits a single nucleotide away, making a read error possible. The chain links TRBV28 to TRBJ2-5; 10 positions match TRBD1. CDR3 size: 15 residues. Germline lookup yields CDR1 MDHEN and CDR2 SYDVKM. The ends lost 4 bases at V and 13 bases at J; junction bases unmatched: 15. CDR3 bases: TGTGCCAGCAGTTCATCCGGGACAGGGGACAACGAGCGGTACTTC. It yields the protein CASSSSGTGDNERYF.

The chain combines TRBV6-5 with TRBJ1-3, with D uncertain. Between the trimmed V and J ends, which lost 4 bases and 1 base, there was a span of 11 bases. This CDR3 spans 15 amino acids. Germline V gene lookup returns CDR1 MNHEY and CDR2 SVGAGI. CDR3 bases: TGTGCCAGCAGTTTCGACATCCAATCTGGAAACACCATATATTTT. Amino acid sequence: CASSFDIQSGNTIYF.

This clonotype was observed at least ten times. The chain employs TRBV2 and TRBJ2-7, with D unresolved. The V gene lost 6 bases and the J gene lost 7 bases, with 7 bases spanning the gap. The CDR3 loop spans 10 amino acids. From germline, CDR1 is SNHLY and CDR2 FYNNEI. CDR3 protein: CASRGKEQYF. CDR3 coding DNA: TGTGCCAGCAGGGGGAAAGAGCAGTACTTC.

This sequence joins TRBV30 and TRBJ2-2; 11 bases line up with TRBD2. CDR1 and CDR2 from the germline V gene are GTSNPN and SVGIG (reference sequence). The CDR3 is 15 amino acids. V trimming: 7 bases; J trimming: 0 bases; junction bases outside the gene matches: 4. The CDR3 loop is CASTSGTSNTGELFF. The CDR3 nucleotides read TGTGCCTCGACTAGCGGGACCTCGAACACCGGGGAGCTGTTTTTT.

V gene TRBV29-1 combines with J gene TRBJ2-2; tentatively, D is TRBD1 (6 bases). Trimming took off 5 bases at V and 9 bases at J, with 16 bases between the two ends. The CDR3 runs to 13 residues. Germline CDR1 is SQVTM and CDR2 is ANQGSEA. CDR3 region: CSVRDTSVRELFF. DNA of the CDR3: TGCAGCGTTCGGGACACATCGGTCCGGGAGCTGTTTTTT.

At least ten counts were recorded for this clonotype. The gene calls are TRBV15 and TRBJ2-7; 9 nucleotides match TRBD2. Germline lookup yields CDR1 LNHNV and CDR2 YYDKDF (reference sequence). The CDR3 contains 17 residues. Unmatched junction bases numbered 10, after V lost 4 bases and J lost 0 bases. The CDR3 DNA sequence: TGTGCCACCAGCACGAGTCTTCTAGCGGGAAGCTCCTACGAGCAGTACTTC. This translates into CATSTSLLAGSSYEQYF.

The DNA for the CDR3 is TGCAGCCTAAGTCTAGGCGGGGAGCTGTTTTTT. Translation gives CSLSLGGELFF. V gene TRBV29-1 combines with J gene TRBJ2-2; D ambiguous. The V gene's germline CDR1 is SQVTM and CDR2 ANQGSEA. This CDR3 is built from 11 residues. The germline V and J ends were trimmed by 8 bases and 7 bases, with 11 bases remaining between them.

This chain connects TRBV7-8 to TRBJ2-7, with 11 bases lining up with TRBD2. CDR1 is SGHVS, CDR2 FQNEAQ, per germline. The CDR3 loop spans 16 amino acids. The trim removed 5 bases at V and 3 bases at J, leaving 9 bases unmatched. As DNA, the CDR3 is TGTGCCAGCAGCCAATTACTAGCGGGAGCGCTCTACGAGCAGTACTTC. Its translation: CASSQLLAGALYEQYF.

The table lists this clonotype with many counts. V is TRBV2 and J is TRBJ2-4; 9 positions agree with TRBD1. The germline gives CDR1 SNHLY, CDR2 FYNNEI. Trimming cost V 0 bases and J 7 bases; bases outside gene matches: 1. This CDR3 is built from 14 residues. CDR3 residues: CASSEADRGNIQYF. As DNA, the CDR3 is TGTGCCAGCAGTGAAGCTGACAGGGGGAACATTCAGTACTTC.

This clonotype turned up a few times. The chain uses TRBV19 and TRBJ1-2; 9 bases fit TRBD1. Germline CDR1 reads LNHDA; CDR2 reads SQIVND (reference sequence). The CDR3 spans 14 residues. Germline trimming cut 8 bases from V and 8 bases from J; bases unmatched to any gene: 12. CDR3 residues: CASGGQGRIDGYTF. CDR3 nucleotides: TGTGCCAGTGGGGGACAGGGAAGGATCGACGGCTACACCTTC.

CDR3 sequence: CATAIDSSGNTIYF. The CDR3 DNA reads as TGTGCCACCGCCATAGACAGCTCTGGAAACACCATATATTTT. V usage is TRBV6-1 and J usage is TRBJ1-3; weak D call: TRBD1 (5 bases). The ends were cut back, 10 bases at V and 0 bases at J, with 13 bases in the middle. Looked up from germline, CDR1 is MNHNS and CDR2 is SASEGT. CDR3 length: 14 residues.

This clonotype was detected only a few times. The V gene is TRBV7-2, the J gene TRBJ2-7; the D gene is possibly TRBD2 (6 bases). CDR1 SGHTA and CDR2 FQGNSA come from the germline V gene. Trimming stripped 1 base from V and 4 bases from J, with 14 bases between. CDR3 length: 15 residues. CDR3 region: CASSLVNGTGYEQYF. CDR3 DNA sequence: TGTGCCAGCAGCTTAGTAAACGGGACTGGATACGAGCAGTACTTC.

This clonotype has at least ten counts. The chain carries TRBV15 and TRBJ2-7; tentatively, D is TRBD1 (6 bases). The germline gives CDR1 LNHNV, CDR2 YYDKDF (reference sequence). The V gene lost 3 bases and the J gene lost 0 bases, with 12 bases spanning the gap. This CDR3 has 15 amino acids. The CDR3, as DNA: TGTGCCACCAGCAGGGATCAGGGGAGCTCCTACGAGCAGTACTTC. This encodes CATSRDQGSSYEQYF. The full variable domain, rest sourced from reference TRBV15 and TRBJ2-7, is DAMVIQNPRYQVTQFGKPVTLSCSQTLNHNVMYWYQQKSSQAPKLLFHYYDKDFNNEADTPDNFQSRRPNTSFCFLDIRSPGLGDTAMYLCATSRDQGSSYEQYFGPGTRLTVT.

V is TRBV7-2 and J is TRBJ2-7; TRBD1 agrees at 7 bases. This CDR3 is 14 amino acids long. J was trimmed by 3 bases and V by 4 bases; bases with no gene match: 6. The germline V gene encodes CDR1 SGHTA and CDR2 FQGNSA. The CDR3 DNA follows: TGTGCCAGCAGCTCGGACAGGAGCTTCTACGAGCAGTACTTC. Protein sequence: CASSSDRSFYEQYF.

This clonotype was recorded at least ten times. The V gene is TRBV7-2, the J gene TRBJ2-7, with 7 bases lining up with TRBD2. Germline CDR1 reads SGHTA; CDR2 reads FQGNSA. Trimming removed 5 bases from V and 3 bases from J; junction bases left unmatched: 13. The CDR3 contains 16 residues. CDR3 amino acids: CASSRRVGGSDYEQYF. The DNA of the CDR3 is TGTGCCAGCAGCCGACGCGTGGGAGGGAGCGACTACGAGCAGTACTTC.

The chain has TRBV7-2 and TRBJ2-4; maybe TRBD2 (6 bases). V was pared by 1 base and J by 6 bases, with 16 bases between. CDR1 is SGHTA, CDR2 FQGNSA, per germline. This CDR3 comprises 16 residues. The CDR3 sequence: CASSLVPRRGGNIQYF. In DNA, the CDR3 is TGTGCCAGCAGCTTAGTACCCCGTCGGGGAGGAAACATTCAGTACTTC.